The 25 T cell receptor beta chains in this list originate from one sample, sequenced in a study of PD-1 blockade in classical Hodgkin lymphoma. The time point denotes: cycle 4 day 1 (C4D1), after about 6 weeks of nivolumab. Brentuximab vedotin exposure varied among the patients, all of whom had relapsed after autologous stem cell transplantation. The table came from immunoSEQ multiplex PCR; TCRdb's copy has only in-frame clones and leaves some out. This repertoire shows roughly 100,000 clones, roughly nine tenths found once; its top ten account for around a fifth. This specimen was peripheral blood mononuclear cells (PBMCs), taken before the fourth cycle of nivolumab. The receptors shown here come from a human donor with classical Hodgkin lymphoma.

CDR3: CASSQAVGAGNTIYF. The CDR3 DNA sequence: TGCGCCAGCAGCCAAGCCGTAGGGGCTGGAAACACCATATATTTT. The chain links TRBV4-3 to TRBJ1-3, with D maybe TRBD1 (5 bases). Germline V gene lookup returns CDR1 LGHNA and CDR2 YSLEER. CDR3 size: 15 residues. V lost 1 base to trimming and J lost 2 bases, with 9 bases between them.

V and J are TRBV2 and TRBJ2-7, with a possible D match to TRBD2 (6 bases). The CDR3 is 15 amino acids. The V gene's germline CDR1 is SNHLY and CDR2 FYNNEI. Trimming shortened V by 4 bases and J by 0 bases, and 13 bases separated the two germline ends. CDR3 region: CASSVSGLPSYEQYF. The CDR3 DNA reads TGTGCCAGCAGTGTTTCAGGACTACCCTCCTACGAGCAGTACTTC. Complete variable domain (other parts from reference TRBV2 and TRBJ2-7): EPEVTQTPSHQVTQMGQEVILRCVPISNHLYFYWYRQILGQKVEFLVSFYNNEISEKSEIFDDQFSVERPDGSNFTLKIRSTKLEDSAMYFCASSVSGLPSYEQYFGPGTRLTVT.

This clone was detected once. This chain connects TRBV7-9 to TRBJ2-5, with D possibly TRBD2 on 5 matching bases. Germline lookup yields CDR1 SEHNR and CDR2 FQNEAQ (reference sequence). CDR3 length: 15 amino acids. The V and J ends lost 5 bases and 4 bases respectively, with 17 bases between them. The CDR3 region is CASSPDGPTIETQYF. DNA for the CDR3: TGTGCCAGCAGCCCCGATGGGCCGACTATAGAGACCCAGTACTTC.

The chain carries TRBV5-1 and TRBJ2-3; the match to TRBD1 covers 9 bases. This CDR3 is built from 15 residues. Germline loops: CDR1 SGHRS, CDR2 YFSETQ. V lost 3 bases to trimming and J lost 2 bases; unmatched junction nucleotides: 4. The CDR3 DNA is TGCGCCAGCAGCTCCCGGGACAGGGCCACAGATACGCAGTATTTT. This encodes CASSSRDRATDTQYF.

This clone was counted once. The chain couples TRBV14 to TRBJ2-1; TRBD1 aligns across 9 bases. Per germline, CDR1 SGHDN and CDR2 FVKESK. V lost 4 bases to trimming and J lost 8 bases; unmatched junction nucleotides: 6. The CDR3 is 14 residues long. CDR3 region: CASSLQGAWDEQFF. The CDR3 DNA sequence: TGTGCCAGCAGCCTACAGGGGGCCTGGGATGAGCAGTTCTTC. Using reference TRBV14 and TRBJ2-1 for the parts outside the CDR3, the full variable domain is EAGVTQFPSHSVIEKGQTVTLRCDPISGHDNLYWYRRVMGKEIKFLLHFVKESKQDESGMPNNRFLAERTGGTYSTLKVQPAELEDSGVYFCASSLQGAWDEQFFGPGTRLTVL.

The chain carries TRBV4-1 and TRBJ2-2; D is perhaps TRBD1 or TRBD2 (5 bases each). Germline-derived CDR1 and CDR2 are MGHRA and YSYEKL. This CDR3 region has 18 residues. V lost 5 bases and J lost 0, with 19 bases in between. CDR3 DNA sequence: TGCGCCAGCAGCAGGGGTCTAAGCGGTGCTTCGAACACCGGGGAGCTGTTTTTT. Amino acids: CASSRGLSGASNTGELFF.

The chain carries TRBV5-6 and TRBJ2-2; TRBD1 aligns across 8 bases. The V gene end was trimmed by 5 bases and the J gene end by 6 bases; junction bases not matched to a gene: 6. The CDR3 runs 14 residues. Per germline, CDR1 SGHDT and CDR2 YYEEEE. The CDR3 DNA follows: TGTGCCAGCAGACCGGACAGGGCGGCCGGGGAGCTGTTTTTT. Amino acids: CASRPDRAAGELFF.

V usage is TRBV14 and J usage is TRBJ1-1, with D possibly being TRBD1 (6 bases). Trimming removed 5 bases from V and 2 bases from J, with 21 bases in between. This CDR3 contains 17 residues. The germline V gene encodes CDR1 SGHDN and CDR2 FVKESK. CDR3 in DNA: TGTGCCAGCAGCTTGCTGGGGGCAGGGCCGATCAACACTGAAGCTTTCTTT. This codes for CASSLLGAGPINTEAFF.

DNA of the CDR3: TGCGCCAGCAGCTTGCTCACAGGCTACTCTGGGGCCAACGTCCTGACTTTC. Its protein product is CASSLLTGYSGANVLTF. The genes are TRBV5-1 and TRBJ2-6, with D possibly being TRBD1 (5 bases). Trimming stripped 1 base from V and 0 bases from J, with 11 bases between. CDR1 SGHRS and CDR2 YFSETQ come from the germline V gene. The CDR3 spans 17 residues.

This clone was recorded once. The chain joins TRBV19 to TRBJ2-1; D not resolved. V was clipped by 0 bases and J by 0 bases, with 9 bases between them. CDR1 is LNHDA, CDR2 SQIVND, per germline (reference sequence). The CDR3 has 16 amino acids. The CDR3 bases are TGTGCCAGTAGTATAGACCCCCCGAGCTCCTACAATGAGCAGTTCTTC. Translating it yields CASSIDPPSSYNEQFF.

The chain links TRBV28 to TRBJ2-1; TRBD1 matches 9 bases. CDR1 MDHEN and CDR2 SYDVKM come from the germline V gene. V lost 6 bases to trimming and J lost 7 bases; unmatched junction nucleotides: 4. The CDR3 is made up of 13 amino acids. The CDR3, as DNA: TGTGCCAGCAGGAGGACAGGGGCAAATGAGCAGTTCTTC. This encodes CASRRTGANEQFF.

The chain links TRBV28 to TRBJ1-5, with D unclear. Trimming took 7 bases from V and 3 from J, leaving 13 bases between them. CDR3 length equals 14 residues. The germline V gene encodes CDR1 MDHEN and CDR2 SYDVKM. The CDR3 reads CASTATQLNQPQHF. CDR3 nucleotides: TGTGCCAGCACCGCGACACAACTCAATCAGCCCCAGCATTTT.

CDR3 loop: CASSLEGGVTGELFF. In DNA form, the CDR3 reads TGTGCCAGCAGCCTCGAAGGAGGTGTCACCGGGGAGCTGTTTTTT. This chain connects TRBV13 to TRBJ2-2, with a tentative D call TRBD2 (5 bases). The V gene lost 5 bases and the J gene lost 4 bases, with 14 bases spanning the gap. The germline gives CDR1 PRHDT, CDR2 FYEKMQ (reference sequence). The CDR3 covers 15 residues. Looking up the rest from reference TRBV13 and TRBJ2-2 gives the full variable domain: AAGVIQSPRHLIKEKRETATLKCYPIPRHDTVYWYQQGPGQDPQFLISFYEKMQSDKGSIPDRFSAQQFSDYHSELNMSSLELGDSALYFCASSLEGGVTGELFFGEGSRLTVL.

The J gene is TRBJ1-1, the V gene TRBV10-3, with D tentatively TRBD1 (5 bases). Trimming shortened V by 2 bases and J by 4 bases, and 14 bases separated the two germline ends. Germline V gene data show CDR1 as ENHRY and CDR2 as SYGVKD. CDR3 length equals 15 residues. This chain's CDR3 is CAISERLDGGTEAFF. CDR3 in DNA: TGTGCCATCAGTGAGCGGTTAGACGGGGGCACTGAAGCTTTCTTT.

This chain joins TRBV18 and TRBJ2-2; TRBD2 matches at 9 bases. Trimming cost V 3 bases and J 5 bases; bases outside gene matches: 10. The CDR3 is made up of 17 amino acids. CDR1 and CDR2 (germline): KGHSH, LQKENI. CDR3 amino acids: CASSPSLAGLPTGELFF. The CDR3 DNA follows: TGTGCCAGCTCACCCTCTCTAGCGGGATTACCTACCGGGGAGCTGTTTTTT.

The V call is TRBV30, the J call TRBJ1-2; D possibly corresponds to TRBD1 (6 bases). V shed 8 bases and J shed 8 bases, with 24 bases lying between them. Germline V gene lookup returns CDR1 GTSNPN and CDR2 SVGIG (reference sequence). The CDR3 length is 14 residues. CDR3 DNA sequence: TGTGCCCACTCCGGGGGGGCTGGCTTCGTAGGCTACACCTTC. Its translation: CAHSGGAGFVGYTF.

The rearrangement links TRBV7-2 to TRBJ2-1; D remains ambiguous. Between the trimmed V and J ends, which lost 0 bases and 9 bases, there was a span of 12 bases. CDR3 length: 14 amino acids. Germline V lookup: CDR1 SGHTA, CDR2 FQGNSA. This CDR3 is CASSLAQISGEQFF. CDR3 nucleotides: TGTGCCAGCAGCTTAGCCCAGATCTCTGGTGAGCAGTTCTTC.

V and J are TRBV15 and TRBJ1-4, with D maybe TRBD1 (6 bases). Trimming cost V 1 base and J 3 bases, with 15 bases left between them. Germline CDR1 and CDR2: LNHNV and YYDKDF (reference sequence). The CDR3 consists of 17 residues. The CDR3 reads CATSRGPGGRSNEKLFF. CDR3 DNA sequence: TGTGCCACCAGCAGAGGCCCCGGGGGCAGGTCTAATGAAAAACTGTTTTTT.

The rearrangement joins TRBV5-8 to TRBJ2-7, with TRBD1 as a possible D gene (6 bases). V was shortened by 4 bases and J by 7 bases, with 12 bases between the two germline ends. The germline CDR1 and CDR2 sequences are SGHTS and YDEGEE. The CDR3 has 12 amino acids. In nucleotides, the CDR3 is TGTGCCAGCAGCCTCGTGGGGGCGGAGCAGTACTTC. Amino acid sequence: CASSLVGAEQYF.

This rearrangement joins TRBV18 to TRBJ2-1; a weak D match, TRBD1 (6 bases). Trimming left V 3 bases short and J 3 bases short, with 9 bases between. CDR3 length: 14 amino acids. Germline CDR1 and CDR2: KGHSH and LQKENI. DNA for the CDR3: TGTGCCAGCTCACCGCAACAGGGCTACAATGAGCAGTTCTTC. Translated: CASSPQQGYNEQFF.

V gene TRBV7-6 combines with J gene TRBJ2-5; unclear D gene. Trimming cost V 5 bases and J 5 bases, with 15 bases left between them. CDR3 length equals 14 residues. Germline V gives CDR1 SGHVS, CDR2 FNYEAQ. This chain's CDR3 is CASSPSRAKETQYF. CDR3 DNA: TGTGCCAGCAGCCCTTCGAGAGCAAAGGAGACCCAGTACTTC.

This clone was recorded a few times. The V call is TRBV18, the J call TRBJ2-7; weak D call: TRBD1 (6 bases). V lost 3 bases and J 5 bases, leaving 14 bases between the germline ends. The CDR3 contains 14 residues. Germline V CDR1 and CDR2: KGHSH, LQKENI. The chain's CDR3 is CASSPRQGKNEQYF. For the CDR3, the DNA is TGTGCCAGCTCACCTCGCCAGGGGAAAAACGAGCAGTACTTC.

This chain connects TRBV5-1 to TRBJ2-5; 11 bases line up with TRBD1. The V gene's germline CDR1 is SGHRS and CDR2 YFSETQ. Trimming took 4 bases from V and 4 from J; bases not matched to a gene: 12. CDR3 length equals 17 residues. The CDR3 nucleotides are TGCGCCAGCAGCAACCCCCTCAGGACAGGGGGCGGAGAGACCCAGTACTTC. Its translation: CASSNPLRTGGGETQYF.

Regarding this clone: Since no conserved phenylalanine or tryptophan closes the CDR3, a read error is the likely cause. The chain is built from TRBV30 and TRBJ1-5; 9 nucleotides match TRBD1. Unmatched junction bases numbered 8, after V lost 5 bases and J lost 3 bases. Germline assignment: CDR1 GTSNPN and CDR2 SVGIG (reference sequence). This CDR3 spans 15 amino acids. CDR3 sequence reads: CAWDQRTGDNQPQHS. The CDR3 DNA reads TGTGCCTGGGATCAGAGGACAGGGGACAATCAGCCCCAGCATTCT.

The gene calls are TRBV28 and TRBJ2-2; unclear D gene. This CDR3 has 14 residues. The V end was cut by 2 bases, the J end by 6 bases, with 10 bases between. CDR1 is MDHEN, CDR2 SYDVKM, per germline. The CDR3 sequence: CASSLKVGSGELFF. Written as DNA, the CDR3 is TGTGCCAGCAGTTTAAAGGTGGGATCCGGGGAGCTGTTTTTT.